The 26 T cell receptor beta chains reported below all come from one sample, sequenced in a study of blood T cell repertoires in COVID-19 (dated by TCRdb to 2018 to 2021). The method was the immunoSEQ multiplex PCR assay. TCRdb obtained this table from immuneACCESS and retained in-frame rearrangements with V and J assigned. These tables miss some clones; where compared with another copy, unresolved V genes account for less than half of the shortfall, and the remainder is unexplained. For this sample the table gives a few hundred thousand clones, of which roughly 86% were detected only once. The ten top clones hold more than 9% of the sample. The specimen was PBMCs or T cells enriched from blood (not recorded which). The receptors were gathered from a woman in her thirties who had recovered from COVID-19.

The gene calls are TRBV19 and TRBJ1-5, with D maybe TRBD1 (5 bases). The CDR3 runs 14 residues. V lost 2 bases to trimming and J lost 4 bases, with 9 bases between them. The germline gives CDR1 LNHDA, CDR2 SQIVND (reference sequence). In nucleotides, the CDR3 is TGTGCCAGTAGTATACTCGGGGGAAATCAGCCCCAGCATTTT. Its protein is CASSILGGNQPQHF.

J is TRBJ1-5 and V is TRBV27; D remains unclear. V was cut by 6 bases and J by 6 bases, with 18 bases left in between. The germline CDR1 and CDR2 sequences are MNHEY and SMNVEV (reference sequence). The length of the CDR3 is 15 residues. CDR3 region: CASSSAGPRGQPQHF. The CDR3 DNA is TGTGCCAGCAGCTCCGCTGGGCCACGTGGTCAGCCCCAGCATTTT.

V is TRBV30 and J is TRBJ2-2; 7 nucleotides align to TRBD2. The CDR3 is made up of 15 amino acids. J gave up 5 bases and V 3 bases, and 9 bases lay outside the gene matches. Germline CDR1 is GTSNPN and CDR2 is SVGIG (reference sequence). As DNA, the CDR3 is TGTGCCTGGAGGAGGTGGGAGGGCCAAACCGGGGAGCTGTTTTTT. Translated, it gives CAWRRWEGQTGELFF.

The chain joins TRBV7-9 to TRBJ1-2; TRBD1 matches 11 bases. CDR3 length: 18 residues. Germline lookup yields CDR1 SEHNR and CDR2 FQNEAQ (reference sequence). The V and J ends lost 5 bases and 3 bases, in that order; junction bases with no gene match: 14. CDR3 protein: CASSTFRGQGGRDYGYTF. CDR3 DNA: TGTGCCAGCAGCACCTTCAGGGGACAGGGGGGCCGGGACTATGGCTACACCTTC.

V usage is TRBV28 and J usage is TRBJ1-2; D might be TRBD1 (5 bases). Trimming removed 6 bases at V and 4 bases at J, with 12 bases between. The CDR3 is 13 amino acids. Germline CDR1 and CDR2: MDHEN and SYDVKM. CDR3 nucleotide sequence: TGTGCCAGCAGCTGGGGGAGGGGCTATGGCTACACCTTC. It encodes CASSWGRGYGYTF.

This chain joins TRBV25-1 and TRBJ2-7; tentative D call: TRBD1 (5 bases). The V gene's germline CDR1 is MGHDK and CDR2 SYGVNS. V was pared by 3 bases and J by 4 bases, with 13 bases between. This CDR3 comprises 14 residues. The CDR3 DNA reads as TGTGCCAGCAGTGATCTAGACAGAAGTTACGAGCAGTACTTC. The encoded protein is CASSDLDRSYEQYF.

This clone was found a few times. The V gene is TRBV16, the J gene TRBJ2-1; 13 bases line up with TRBD2. The trim removed 3 bases at V and 1 base at J, leaving 3 bases unmatched. This CDR3 has 17 amino acids. Looked up from germline, CDR1 is KGHSY and CDR2 is FQNENV. Here the CDR3 DNA reads TGTGCCAGCAGCCATGGGACTAGCGGGAAGTCCTACAATGAGCAGTTCTTC. Encoded protein: CASSHGTSGKSYNEQFF.

The chain carries TRBV3-1 (or the pseudogene TRBV3-2) and TRBJ2-3; D may be TRBD2 (5 bases). CDR1 is LGHDT and CDR2 is YNNKEL in the germline V gene (reference sequence). With 4 bases removed from V and 0 bases from J, the gap between germline ends came to 8 bases. The CDR3 has 14 amino acids. The CDR3 sequence is CASSPGLSTDTQYF. In nucleotides, the CDR3 is TGTGCCAGCAGCCCCGGACTGAGCACAGATACGCAGTATTTT.

This clone turned up a few times. The V call is TRBV28, the J call TRBJ2-7; a weak D match, TRBD2 (6 bases). The germline gives CDR1 MDHEN, CDR2 SYDVKM. The CDR3 is 16 residues long. The V end was cut by 5 bases, the J end by 3 bases, with 20 bases between. In nucleotides, the CDR3 is TGTGCCAGCAGTCCCTTCGGGTGGGAGGATGGCTACGAGCAGTACTTC. It translates to CASSPFGWEDGYEQYF. Full variable domain (outside the CDR3, taken from reference TRBV28 and TRBJ2-7): DVKVTQSSRYLVKRTGEKVFLECVQDMDHENMFWYRQDPGLGLRLIYFSYDVKMKEKGDIPEGYSVSREKKERFSLILESASTNQTSMYLCASSPFGWEDGYEQYFGPGTRLTVT.

This chain joins TRBV6-5 and TRBJ2-7, with D possibly matching TRBD2 (6 bases). Trimming left V 8 bases short and J 2 bases short, with 16 bases between. CDR1 MNHEY and CDR2 SVGAGI come from the germline V gene. The CDR3 runs to 14 residues. Here the CDR3 reads CASGAGTPPYEQYF. The CDR3 DNA follows: TGTGCCAGCGGAGCCGGGACTCCTCCCTACGAGCAGTACTTC.

The chain uses TRBV9 and TRBJ2-6; a possible D gene is TRBD2 (6 bases). Germline CDR1 SGDLS, CDR2 YYNGEE. The CDR3 is 15 residues long. V gave up 3 bases and J gave up 4 bases, with 11 bases separating them. The CDR3 DNA follows: TGTGCCAGCAGCGCCGCGGGGTCAGGGGCCAACGTCCTGACTTTC. Its protein is CASSAAGSGANVLTF.

The chain uses TRBV14 and TRBJ1-6; 8 bases map to TRBD1. Trimming at V came to 2 bases and at J to 8 bases, leaving 5 bases not matched to a gene. From germline, CDR1 is SGHDN and CDR2 FVKESK. The CDR3 has 15 residues. The CDR3 DNA reads TGTGCCAGCAGCCAACGGACAGGGTTTGATTCACCCCTCCACTTT. It specifies CASSQRTGFDSPLHF.

The rearrangement links TRBV15 to TRBJ1-2, with D maybe TRBD1 (5 bases). V shed 0 bases and J shed 3 bases, with 14 bases lying between them. The CDR3 contains 16 residues. In germline, CDR1 is LNHNV, CDR2 YYDKDF (reference sequence). CDR3 coding DNA: TGTGCCACCAGCAGAGATCAGCAGGGAGGGTACTATGGCTACACCTTC. Protein sequence: CATSRDQQGGYYGYTF.

This chain joins TRBV4-1 and TRBJ2-3; a weak D match, TRBD2 (6 bases). V was pared by 4 bases and J by 6 bases, with 14 bases between. Germline V CDR1 and CDR2: MGHRA, YSYEKL. The CDR3 contains 14 residues. CDR3 amino acids: CASSRTTGVDTQYF. The CDR3 DNA is TGCGCCAGCAGCCGGACTACCGGGGTGGATACGCAGTATTTT.

V and J are TRBV6-5 and TRBJ1-1; tentative D call: TRBD1 (5 bases). Germline V gene lookup returns CDR1 MNHEY and CDR2 SVGAGI. The germline V and J ends were trimmed by 7 bases and 2 bases, with 14 bases remaining between them. The CDR3 has 14 amino acids. CDR3: CASTTSQGNTEAFF. CDR3 nucleotide sequence: TGTGCCAGCACCACCTCCCAGGGAAACACTGAAGCTTTCTTT.

J is TRBJ2-3 and V is TRBV7-9; the match to TRBD1 covers 8 bases. The ends lost 5 bases at V and 2 bases at J; junction bases unmatched: 3. Germline V CDR1 and CDR2: SEHNR, FQNEAQ (reference sequence). This CDR3 comprises 14 residues. The CDR3 DNA is TGTGCCAGCAGCCCGGACAGGGACACAGATACGCAGTATTTT. It codes for CASSPDRDTDTQYF. Together with reference TRBV7-9 and TRBJ2-3, the CDR3 gives the full variable domain: DTGVSQNPRHKITKRGQNVTFRCDPISEHNRLYWYRQTLGQGPEFLTYFQNEAQLEKSRLLSDRFSAERPKGSFSTLEIQRTEQGDSAMYLCASSPDRDTDTQYFGPGTRLTVL.

This chain joins TRBV6-6 and TRBJ2-2; possible D gene TRBD2, 6 bases. The CDR3 extends over 16 amino acids. CDR1 and CDR2 (germline): MNHNY, SVGAGI (reference sequence). V dropped 5 bases and J dropped 5 bases, with 18 bases sitting between them. CDR3 nucleotide sequence: TGTGCCAGCAGTCAGGGTCGGAGGGCGGGGACCGGGGAGCTGTTTTTT. It encodes CASSQGRRAGTGELFF.

The J gene is TRBJ2-7, the V gene TRBV28; possible D gene TRBD1, 5 bases. CDR1 MDHEN and CDR2 SYDVKM come from the germline V gene. CDR3 length: 15 amino acids. V was pared by 2 bases and J by 2 bases, with 13 bases between. CDR3 residues: CASSLVGAATYEQYF. The CDR3 DNA reads TGTGCCAGCAGTTTAGTAGGGGCTGCTACCTACGAGCAGTACTTC.

The chain combines TRBV6-5 with TRBJ1-6; TRBD1 agrees at 8 bases. CDR3 length: 16 amino acids. Germline V CDR1 and CDR2: MNHEY, SVGAGI. V was pared by 0 bases and J by 7 bases, with 5 bases of the junction left unmatched. The CDR3, as DNA: TGTGCCAGCAGTTACTCGTTCAGGACAGGGAATTCACCCCTCCACTTT. Translation gives CASSYSFRTGNSPLHF.

The V gene is TRBV30, the J gene TRBJ1-5; TRBD1 matches at 9 bases. Per germline, CDR1 GTSNPN and CDR2 SVGIG (reference sequence). V shed 7 bases and J 0 bases; nucleotides not matched to a gene: 7. The CDR3 covers 15 residues. CDR3 sequence (DNA): TGTGCCTTAGGGACAGGGCCTTATAGCAATCAGCCCCAGCATTTT. It translates to CALGTGPYSNQPQHF.

This clone was recorded only once. J is TRBJ1-2 and V is TRBV6-2 or TRBV6-3, with D perhaps matching TRBD1 (5 bases). This CDR3 is built from 14 residues. Germline CDR1 MNHEY, CDR2 SVGEGT. Trimming took 0 bases from V and 4 from J, leaving 9 bases between them. CDR3 sequence reads: CASSYSRQLYGYTF. CDR3 DNA: TGTGCCAGCAGTTACTCGAGACAGCTCTATGGCTACACCTTC.

The V and J genes are TRBV12-5 and TRBJ2-5, with D uncertain. The germline gives CDR1 LGHNT, CDR2 FRNRAP. This CDR3 region has 17 residues. Trimming removed 3 bases from V and 5 bases from J, with 22 bases in between. In DNA, the CDR3 is TGTGCTAGTGGTTTCTCTTTAGCCGGAGTGGCGATGGAGACCCAGTACTTC. This translates into CASGFSLAGVAMETQYF.

The table lists this clone with a few counts. The rearrangement uses TRBV24-1 and TRBJ2-1; 7 positions agree with TRBD1. The CDR3 runs to 13 residues. Germline V lookup: CDR1 KGHDR, CDR2 SFDVKD. V was pared by 3 bases and J by 10 bases, with 5 bases of the junction left unmatched. CDR3 DNA sequence: TGTGCCACCAGTGATAGACAGGGCGGCGAGCAGTTCTTC. Amino acid sequence: CATSDRQGGEQFF.

This chain joins TRBV13 and TRBJ2-3; 7 bases are a match to TRBD2. J lost 0 bases, V lost 8 bases, and 5 bases had no gene match. CDR3 length: 14 amino acids. Germline-derived CDR1 and CDR2 are PRHDT and FYEKMQ (reference sequence). CDR3 sequence (DNA): TGTGCCAGCCGGGTGGGAGGGAGCACAGATACGCAGTATTTT. This codes for CASRVGGSTDTQYF.

The rearrangement joins TRBV6-5 to TRBJ1-1; D is unresolved. Germline V gives CDR1 MNHEY, CDR2 SVGAGI. Trimming removed 1 base from V and 8 bases from J, with 11 bases in between. The CDR3 length is 13 residues. The CDR3 region is CASSYWARREAFF. DNA of the CDR3: TGTGCCAGCAGTTACTGGGCTAGGAGGGAAGCTTTCTTT.

The chain combines TRBV28 with TRBJ1-5; D remains ambiguous. The CDR3 is 15 amino acids. V gave up 3 bases and J gave up 4 bases, with 13 bases separating them. Germline V gives CDR1 MDHEN, CDR2 SYDVKM. The CDR3: CASSFTRRGNQPQHF. DNA of the CDR3: TGTGCCAGCAGTTTTACAAGGAGAGGAAATCAGCCCCAGCATTTT.